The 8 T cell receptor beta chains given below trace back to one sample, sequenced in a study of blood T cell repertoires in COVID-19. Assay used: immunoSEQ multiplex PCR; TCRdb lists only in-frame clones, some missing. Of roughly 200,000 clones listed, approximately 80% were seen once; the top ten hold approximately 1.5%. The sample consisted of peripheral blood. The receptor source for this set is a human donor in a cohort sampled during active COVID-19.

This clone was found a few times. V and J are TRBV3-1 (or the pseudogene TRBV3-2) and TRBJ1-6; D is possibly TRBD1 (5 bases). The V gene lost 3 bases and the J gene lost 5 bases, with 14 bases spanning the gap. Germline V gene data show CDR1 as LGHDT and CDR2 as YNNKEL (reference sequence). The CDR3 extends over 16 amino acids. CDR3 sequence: CASSQKVQANNSPLHF. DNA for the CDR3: TGTGCCAGCAGCCAGAAGGTACAGGCAAATAATTCACCCCTCCACTTT.

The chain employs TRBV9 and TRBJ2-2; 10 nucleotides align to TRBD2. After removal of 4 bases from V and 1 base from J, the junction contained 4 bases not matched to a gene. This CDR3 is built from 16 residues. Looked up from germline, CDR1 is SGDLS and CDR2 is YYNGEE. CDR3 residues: CASSSRLAGNTGELFF. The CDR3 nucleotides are TGTGCCAGCAGCTCCCGACTAGCGGGGAACACCGGGGAGCTGTTTTTT.

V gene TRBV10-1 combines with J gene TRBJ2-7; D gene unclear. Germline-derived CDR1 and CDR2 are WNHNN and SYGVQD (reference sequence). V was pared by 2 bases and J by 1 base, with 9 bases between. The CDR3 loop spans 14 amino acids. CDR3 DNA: TGCGCCAGCAGTGAGCATAGAGATTCCTACGAGCAGTACTTC. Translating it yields CASSEHRDSYEQYF.

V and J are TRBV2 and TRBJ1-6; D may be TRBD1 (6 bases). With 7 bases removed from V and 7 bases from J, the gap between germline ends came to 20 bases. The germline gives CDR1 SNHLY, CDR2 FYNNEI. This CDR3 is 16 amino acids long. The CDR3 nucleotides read TGTGCCAGCACCCCAAGGGGGGGTGAAGGCAATTCACCCCTCCACTTT. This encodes CASTPRGGEGNSPLHF.

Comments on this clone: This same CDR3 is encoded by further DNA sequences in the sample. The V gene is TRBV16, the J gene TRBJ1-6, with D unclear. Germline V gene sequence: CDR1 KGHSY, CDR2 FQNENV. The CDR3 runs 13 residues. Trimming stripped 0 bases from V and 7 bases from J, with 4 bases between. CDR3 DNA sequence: TGTGCCAGCAGCCAATCGAGAAATTCACCCCTCCACTTT. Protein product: CASSQSRNSPLHF. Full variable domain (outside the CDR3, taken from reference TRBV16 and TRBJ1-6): GEEVAQTPKHLVRGEGQKAKLYCAPIKGHSYVFWYQQVLKNEFKFLISFQNENVFDETGMPKERFSAKCLPNSPCSLEIQATKLEDSAVYFCASSQSRNSPLHFGNGTRLTVT.

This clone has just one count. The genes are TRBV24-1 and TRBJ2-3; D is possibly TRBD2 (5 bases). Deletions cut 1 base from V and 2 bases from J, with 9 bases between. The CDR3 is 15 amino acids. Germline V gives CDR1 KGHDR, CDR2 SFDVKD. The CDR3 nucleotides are TGTGCCACCAGTGATTTCGGACTTAACACAGATACGCAGTATTTT. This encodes CATSDFGLNTDTQYF.

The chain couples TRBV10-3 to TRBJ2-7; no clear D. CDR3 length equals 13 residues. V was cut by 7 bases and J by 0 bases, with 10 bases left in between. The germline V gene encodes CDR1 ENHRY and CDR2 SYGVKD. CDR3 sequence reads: CAIIEESSYEQYF. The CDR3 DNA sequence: TGTGCCATCATCGAGGAGAGCTCCTACGAGCAGTACTTC.

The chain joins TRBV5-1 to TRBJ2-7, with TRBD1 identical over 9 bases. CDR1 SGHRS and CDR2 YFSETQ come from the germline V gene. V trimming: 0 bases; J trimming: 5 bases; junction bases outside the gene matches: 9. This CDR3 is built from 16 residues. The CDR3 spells CASSLGVGTGNNEQYF. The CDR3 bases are TGCGCCAGCAGCTTGGGGGTCGGGACAGGGAACAACGAGCAGTACTTC.